This T cell receptor (beta chain) was sequenced in a study of shared clonotypes between healthy human individuals. The CDR3 extends over 14 amino acids. Germline V CDR1 and CDR2: PRHDT, FYEKMQ (reference sequence). V lost 0 bases and J 6 bases, leaving 12 bases between the germline ends. Measured with immunoSEQ multiplex PCR; TCRdb has only the in-frame clones, and not every one. The sample shows about 710,000 clones, approximately 72% of them seen only once. The chain uses TRBV13 and TRBJ2-7; D is ambiguous. The receptor's source is a woman aged 30 to 39 in good health. The sequencing input was memory CD4+ T cells sorted from blood. Subset defined: CD45RA-negative fraction. CDR3 sequence: CASSLGTDTPEQYF. CDR3 in DNA: TGTGCCAGCAGCTTAGGCACGGATACCCCCGAGCAGTACTTC.